This T cell receptor beta chain was sequenced during a study of OX40 agonist ivuxolimab in advanced cancers. Study background: Past anti-PD-1, anti-PD-L1 or anti-CTLA-4 therapy was accepted, and 30% to 50% had received some. Three patients, one with hepatocellular carcinoma and two with cutaneous melanoma, achieved partial responses.

The CDR3 sequence is 12 residues long. V gave up 10 bases and J gave up 9 bases, with 13 bases separating them. Per the germline V gene, CDR1 is MNHEY and CDR2 is SVGAGI. TCRdb keeps only in-frame clones here, not all; method: immunoSEQ multiplex PCR. The sample lists more than 95,000 clones; about 91% were seen once. With respect to this clone: What it binds is unknown.

Points from the study as a whole: Expanded clones were, on average, more numerous among CD8+ T cells than CD4+. Blood T cells, both CD4+ and CD8+, expanded clonally by week 6 at 0.1 to 3.0 mg/kg.

The source of this sequence is an adult with an advanced solid tumor such as melanoma, head and neck, liver or kidney cancer. The chain employs TRBV6-5 and TRBJ1-6; D is possibly TRBD1 (5 bases). The sample consisted of CD4+ or CD8+ T cells sorted from blood, taken in a trial of the OX40 agonist ivuxolimab. In DNA form, the CDR3 reads TGTGCCACCGCCAGGGCTTTTTCACCCCTCCACTTT. Protein: CATARAFSPLHF.